This TCR beta chain appears in the sequencing data of a study of blood T cell repertoires in COVID-19. CDR3 size: 16 residues. Per germline, CDR1 SGHDT and CDR2 YYEEEE. Trimming stripped 2 bases from V and 10 bases from J, with 19 bases between. In the original workflow: Estimation of nucleated cell counts was performed using reference gene primer amplification. Clones were sequenced by immunoSEQ multiplex PCR, and TCRdb holds only the in-frame ones, with some missing. The V and J calls and clone size are taken from that table; D and trimming were inferred from the DNA. The data contain approximately 200,000 clones, about 85% of them singletons.

The chain carries TRBV5-6 and TRBJ1-6; possibly TRBD1 for D (5 bases). Sequencing input: PBMCs or T cells enriched from blood (not recorded which). The source of this sequence is a woman in her 30s who had recovered from COVID-19. This chain's CDR3 is CASSFYSGGGGSPLHF. The CDR3 DNA follows: TGTGCCAGCAGCTTTTACAGCGGCGGGGGGGGGTCACCCCTCCACTTT.